These T cell receptor beta chains were read from a single sample in a study of T-cell memory formation after mild COVID-19. MiXCR, applied by TCRdb to the 5' RACE reads, yields one record per CDR3 protein. The sample records about 5,000 distinct CDR3 sequences, roughly 44% being singletons. The sample taken for sequencing was PBMCs or a T cell subset sorted from them (not recorded which). All receptors derive from an adult who had mild COVID-19 (a few samples of this study predate the infection). Cell type and time point are not known. Each CDR3 is given with its conserved first and last residue. The D gene is left open where the match is weak. Rows give clone size only sometimes, using once, few, many, or a class for an expanded clone.

16,TRBD2,TRBV7-9,TRBJ2-3,medium-sized,CASSKTSGGVSDTQYF,TGTGCCAGCAGCAAGACTAGCGGGGGGGTATCAGATACGCAGTATTTT
14,NA,TRBV10-1,TRBJ2-7,once,CASSESSGSGRWYF,TGCGCCAGCAGTGAGTCGTCAGGTTCGGGGAGATGGTACTTC
14,NA,TRBV11-2,TRBJ1-1,medium-sized,CASSFLEMNTEAFF,TGTGCCAGCAGCTTCTTAGAAATGAACACTGAAGCTTTCTTT
12,NA,TRBV6-2/TRBV6-3,TRBJ1-1,medium-sized,CASSSGGSEAFF,TGTGCCAGCAGTAGTGGGGGCTCAGAAGCTTTCTTT
16,TRBD1,TRBV6-2/TRBV6-3,TRBJ1-6,medium-sized,CASSRQGATYNSPLHF,TGTGCCAGCAGTCGACAGGGGGCAACCTATAATTCACCCCTCCACTTT
15,NA,TRBV6-1,TRBJ1-5,medium-sized,CASSELQGNNQPQHF,TGTGCCAGCAGTGAACTCCAGGGGAACAATCAGCCCCAGCATTTT
14,NA,TRBV4-3,TRBJ2-7,medium-sized,CASSLGSSGSEQYF,TGCGCCAGCAGCCTTGGAAGTAGCGGCTCCGAGCAGTACTTC
12,NA,TRBV12-3/TRBV12-4,TRBJ1-4,medium-sized,CASSLVQEKLFF,TGTGCCAGCAGTCTAGTCCAAGAAAAACTGTTTTTT
11,NA,TRBV5-1,TRBJ1-4,NA,CASSFGEKLFF,TGCGCCAGCAGCTTTGGTGAAAAACTGTTTTTT
15,TRBD2,TRBV12-3/TRBV12-4,TRBJ2-2,medium-sized,CASRSGGAVTGELFF,TGTGCCAGCAGAAGCGGGGGGGCTGTCACCGGGGAGCTGTTTTTT
15,NA,TRBV7-6,TRBJ2-7,medium-sized,CASSLESGLSYEQYF,TGTGCCAGCAGCTTAGAATCGGGACTCTCCTACGAGCAGTACTTC
15,TRBD1,TRBV4-3,TRBJ1-1,large,CASSARTGIGTEAFF,TGCGCCAGCAGCGCCCGGACAGGGATTGGCACTGAAGCTTTCTTT
13,NA,TRBV9,TRBJ2-5,medium-sized,CASSVGAQETQYF,TGTGCCAGCAGCGTCGGAGCTCAAGAGACCCAGTACTTC
15,NA,TRBV6-2/TRBV6-3,TRBJ2-1,medium-sized,CASSYADLSYNEQFF,TGTGCCAGCAGTTACGCTGACCTCTCCTACAATGAGCAGTTCTTC
13,NA,TRBV9,TRBJ1-1,NA,CASSVDVNTEAFF,TGTGCCAGCAGCGTAGACGTGAACACTGAAGCTTTCTTT
11,NA,TRBV5-1,TRBJ2-7,medium-sized,CASSWNGEQYF,TGCGCCAGCAGCTGGAATGGGGAGCAGTACTTC
10,NA,TRBV2,TRBJ2-7,NA,CASSVYEQYF,TGTGCCAGCAGCGTCTACGAGCAGTACTTC
16,TRBD1,TRBV7-6,TRBJ2-3,NA,CASSLEGDRGSDTQYF,TGTGCCAGCAGCTTAGAAGGGGACAGGGGTTCAGATACGCAGTATTTT
15,TRBD1,TRBV7-9,TRBJ1-5,medium-sized,CASSPGQGAVQPQHF,TGTGCCAGCAGTCCGGGACAGGGGGCAGTTCAGCCCCAGCATTTT
13,NA,TRBV4-2,TRBJ1-1,medium-sized,CASSPRRQNEAFF,TGTGCCAGCAGTCCGAGACGTCAGAATGAAGCTTTCTTT
13,TRBD2,TRBV12-3/TRBV12-4,TRBJ2-5,NA,CASSWTSPETQYF,TGTGCCAGCAGCTGGACTAGTCCAGAGACCCAGTACTTC
16,TRBD1,TRBV27,TRBJ2-7,NA,CASSTGWTGGIYEQYF,TGTGCCAGCAGTACTGGCTGGACAGGGGGCATCTACGAGCAGTACTTC
16,NA,TRBV2,TRBJ2-1,NA,CAPPVGVSGRKDEQFF,TGTGCCCCCCCGGTCGGGGTGTCCGGGAGAAAGGATGAGCAGTTCTTC
14,TRBD1,TRBV5-4,TRBJ2-3,NA,CASSLRTGLDTQYF,TGTGCCAGCAGCTTGAGGACAGGGCTAGATACGCAGTATTTT
20,TRBD1,TRBV7-6,TRBJ1-5,medium-sized,CASSLGWYPGQGTLNQPQHF,TGTGCCAGCAGCTTAGGGTGGTACCCGGGACAGGGGACTCTCAATCAGCCCCAGCATTTT
13,NA,TRBV15,TRBJ2-1,NA,CATSRDLTHEQFF,TGTGCCACCAGCAGAGATCTGACTCATGAGCAGTTCTTC
13,NA,TRBV4-1,TRBJ2-3,medium-sized,CASSPRHPLRQYF,TGCGCCAGCAGCCCGCGACACCCCTTGAGGCAGTATTTT
16,TRBD2,TRBV5-6,TRBJ2-3,medium-sized,CASSLLAGESTDTQYF,TGTGCCAGCAGCCTACTAGCGGGGGAGAGCACAGATACGCAGTATTTT
13,NA,TRBV4-1,TRBJ1-4,medium-sized,CASSPMPNEKLFF,TGCGCCAGCAGCCCGATGCCTAATGAAAAACTGTTTTTT
16,NA,TRBV27,TRBJ2-4,NA,CASSEKGVLAKNIQYF,TGTGCCAGCAGTGAAAAGGGGGTCCTAGCCAAAAACATTCAGTACTTC
15,NA,TRBV4-3,TRBJ2-1,medium-sized,CASSPGTSSYNEQFF,TGCGCCAGCAGCCCAGGGACGAGCTCCTACAATGAGCAGTTCTTC
15,NA,TRBV12-3/TRBV12-4,TRBJ2-1,NA,CASRPGLTVLGEQFF,TGTGCCAGCAGACCGGGTTTGACGGTTCTGGGTGAGCAGTTCTTC
15,TRBD2,TRBV6-4,TRBJ2-3,NA,CASSDGLASTDTQYF,TGTGCCAGCAGTGACGGACTAGCTAGCACAGATACGCAGTATTTT
14,NA,TRBV13,TRBJ2-7,many,CASSLRASAYEQYF,TGTGCCAGCAGCCTTCGGGCAAGCGCCTACGAGCAGTACTTC
15,TRBD1,TRBV11-2,TRBJ1-6,medium-sized,CASSLIGGQNSPLHF,TGTGCCAGCAGCCTGATTGGGGGACAGAATTCACCCCTCCACTTT
15,NA,TRBV11-1,TRBJ2-1,large,CASSFAVEGFNEQFF,TGTGCCAGCAGCTTCGCAGTCGAGGGCTTCAATGAGCAGTTCTTC
15,NA,TRBV12-3/TRBV12-4,TRBJ2-3,NA,CASSPVGFSTDTQYF,TGTGCCAGCAGTCCGGTGGGGTTCTCAACAGATACGCAGTATTTT
12,NA,TRBV29-1,TRBJ1-1,NA,CSVEWQDTEAFF,TGCAGCGTTGAATGGCAGGACACTGAAGCTTTCTTT
12,NA,TRBV2,TRBJ2-1,NA,CASSSSDVGQFF,TGTGCCAGCAGTTCGTCGGACGTAGGGCAGTTCTTC
15,NA,TRBV6-6,TRBJ1-6,medium-sized,CASSGIRGLNSPLHF,TGTGCCAGCAGTGGGATTCGAGGGCTTAATTCACCCCTCCACTTT
16,NA,TRBV7-2,TRBJ1-4,NA,CASSFPPHGTNEKLFF,TGTGCCAGCAGCTTTCCGCCTCACGGAACTAATGAAAAACTGTTTTTT
11,NA,TRBV28,TRBJ1-5,NA,CASSPDQPQHF,TGTGCCAGCAGCCCCGATCAGCCCCAGCATTTT
17,TRBD2,TRBV11-2,TRBJ2-4,medium-sized,CASSLRGLAVAKNIQYF,TGTGCCAGCAGCTTAAGGGGACTAGCGGTAGCCAAAAACATTCAGTACTTC
15,NA,TRBV29-1,TRBJ2-1,once,CSVEDRATSGDEQFF,TGCAGCGTTGAAGATCGGGCGACCTCTGGTGATGAGCAGTTCTTC
16,NA,TRBV5-6,TRBJ2-2,NA,CASSLDKGTNTGELFF,TGTGCCAGCAGCTTGGATAAGGGGACCAACACCGGGGAGCTGTTTTTT
16,NA,TRBV12-3/TRBV12-4,TRBJ2-5,medium-sized,CASSLRAFGGEETQYF,TGTGCCAGCAGTTTACGGGCTTTCGGCGGGGAGGAGACCCAGTACTTC